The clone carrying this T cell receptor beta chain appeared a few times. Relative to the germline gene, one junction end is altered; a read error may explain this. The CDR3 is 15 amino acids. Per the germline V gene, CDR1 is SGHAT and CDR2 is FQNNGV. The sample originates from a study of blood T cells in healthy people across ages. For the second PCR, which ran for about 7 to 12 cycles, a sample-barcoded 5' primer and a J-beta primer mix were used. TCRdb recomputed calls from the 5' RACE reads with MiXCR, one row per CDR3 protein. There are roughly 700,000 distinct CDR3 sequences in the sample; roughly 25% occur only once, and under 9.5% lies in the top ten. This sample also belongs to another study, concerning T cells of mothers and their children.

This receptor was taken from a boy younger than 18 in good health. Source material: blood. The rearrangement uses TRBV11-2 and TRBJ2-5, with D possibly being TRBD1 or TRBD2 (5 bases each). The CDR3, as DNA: TGTGCCAGCAGCCCCCCCGGGACCGGACAAGGGACCCAGTACTTC. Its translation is CASSPPGTGQGTQYF.